These 11 T cell receptor beta chains came from one sample sequenced in a study of T cells in narcolepsy. Generated by immunoSEQ multiplex PCR, the TCRdb table keeps only in-frame clones and is missing some. The sample consists of tens of thousands of clones, roughly 82% of them appearing once. Material for sequencing was CD45RA- memory CD4+ T cells from PBMCs. All receptors come from a human donor with narcolepsy.

This rearrangement joins TRBV19 to TRBJ1-5; 7 bases are shared with TRBD1. J was trimmed by 2 bases and V by 4 bases; bases with no gene match: 8. Germline CDR1 reads LNHDA; CDR2 reads SQIVND (reference sequence). This CDR3 has 16 amino acids. CDR3 protein: CASSSRQGSGNQPQHF. The CDR3 DNA follows: TGTGCCAGTAGTAGCCGACAGGGAAGCGGCAATCAGCCCCAGCATTTT.

This sequence joins TRBV2 and TRBJ2-7; D is ambiguous. The CDR3 extends over 14 amino acids. The ends were cut back, 10 bases at V and 0 bases at J, with 16 bases in the middle. Germline-derived CDR1 and CDR2 are SNHLY and FYNNEI. CDR3 region: CATMRTAVSYEQYF. CDR3 in DNA: TGTGCCACCATGAGGACGGCAGTCTCCTACGAGCAGTACTTC.

This chain uses TRBV6-1 with TRBJ1-4, with 10 bases lining up with TRBD1. The CDR3 covers 16 residues. Germline values: CDR1 MNHNS, CDR2 SASEGT. With 1 base clipped from V and 8 bases from J, the junction kept 7 bases outside the gene matches. CDR3 coding DNA: TGTGCCAGCAGTGAAGTTTGGACAGGGGGTAAAGAAAAACTGTTTTTT. This sequence encodes CASSEVWTGGKEKLFF.

This sequence joins TRBV2 and TRBJ2-5; 8 nucleotides match TRBD2. The CDR3 runs to 13 residues. J gave up 4 bases and V 7 bases, and 5 bases lay outside the gene matches. Germline CDR1 SNHLY, CDR2 FYNNEI. CDR3 residues: CASTSGGAETQYF. In nucleotides, the CDR3 is TGTGCCAGCACGTCGGGGGGGGCAGAGACCCAGTACTTC.

J is TRBJ1-1 and V is TRBV6-1, with unresolved D. This CDR3 has 13 residues. Per germline, CDR1 MNHNS and CDR2 SASEGT. Trimming stripped 4 bases from V and 3 bases from J, with 9 bases between. CDR3 sequence (DNA): TGTGCCAGCAGTGCTAAGAGAGACACTGAAGCTTTCTTT. Translated, it gives CASSAKRDTEAFF.

This clone was counted once. This sequence joins TRBV27 and TRBJ1-6, with a possible D match to TRBD1 (5 bases). From germline, CDR1 is MNHEY and CDR2 SMNVEV (reference sequence). Trimming removed 0 bases from V and 6 bases from J, with 12 bases in between. The CDR3 has 16 amino acids. In DNA form, the CDR3 reads TGTGCCAGCAGTTTATCCGGAGGGGTGCCTAATTCACCCCTCCACTTT. Amino acid sequence: CASSLSGGVPNSPLHF.

V gene TRBV15 combines with J gene TRBJ2-2; unclear D gene. Germline V lookup: CDR1 LNHNV, CDR2 YYDKDF (reference sequence). The CDR3 totals 15 residues. Trimming left V 1 base short and J 5 bases short, with 11 bases between. CDR3: CATSRVEDKTGELFF. The DNA of the CDR3 is TGTGCCACCAGCAGAGTTGAGGATAAGACCGGGGAGCTGTTTTTT.

The genes are TRBV30 and TRBJ1-2; 8 bases line up with TRBD1. The CDR3 sequence is 14 residues long. CDR1 is GTSNPN, CDR2 SVGIG, per germline (reference sequence). The V segment lost 2 bases and the J segment 8 bases; nucleotides outside the gene matches: 10. CDR3 sequence: CAWSLPLTGEGYTF. The CDR3, as DNA: TGTGCCTGGAGTCTCCCGTTGACAGGGGAAGGCTACACCTTC.

The rearrangement links TRBV5-1 to TRBJ1-3, with D tentatively TRBD1 (5 bases). The CDR3 spans 14 residues. Deletions cut 1 base from V and 3 bases from J, with 8 bases between. The germline V gene encodes CDR1 SGHRS and CDR2 YFSETQ. CDR3 bases: TGCGCCAGCAGCTTGAGGGGCGGTGGAAACACCATATATTTT. Translation: CASSLRGGGNTIYF.

This clone was seen a handful of times. This chain uses TRBV28 with TRBJ1-5; TRBD1 might be the D (6 bases). The CDR3 totals 15 residues. Germline loops: CDR1 MDHEN, CDR2 SYDVKM. Trimming shortened V by 4 bases and J by 3 bases, and 13 bases separated the two germline ends. This chain's CDR3 is CASSWTADSNQPQHF. In nucleotides, the CDR3 is TGTGCCAGCAGTTGGACAGCCGATTCCAATCAGCCCCAGCATTTT.

The V gene is TRBV9, the J gene TRBJ1-1; a possible D gene is TRBD1 (6 bases). The CDR3 totals 15 residues. Germline CDR1 reads SGDLS; CDR2 reads YYNGEE. V shed 3 bases and J shed 6 bases, with 18 bases lying between them. The CDR3 is CASSAIQGPEAEAFF. The CDR3 bases are TGTGCCAGCAGCGCGATCCAGGGGCCTGAGGCTGAAGCTTTCTTT.